The sequence of this T cell receptor (beta chain) was determined in a study of CD8+ T cells in alopecia areata (dated by TCRdb to about 2018). About the full investigation: The treated patients, all with moderate-to-severe alopecia areata, were enrolled in an open-label pilot trial of oral tofacitinib given at 5 to 10 mg twice daily. TCRbeta CDR3 regions were amplified by immunoSEQ multiplex PCR using 35 Vbeta forward and 13 Jbeta reverse primers. Biopsies were taken from tofacitinib-treated patients at baseline and again at 4 and 24 weeks into treatment, and several of those patients also had a later scalp biopsy. Tofacitinib was administered for 6 to 18 months, and 6 months of follow-up off drug were then conducted to assess delayed response and recurrence. The study used high-throughput TCRbeta sequencing to examine T cell clonal expansion in alopecia areata, in both the C3H/HeJ mouse model and human patients. Human TCRbeta sequencing covered scalp tissue and sorted CD4+ and CD8+ peripheral blood T cells from patchy and totalis/universalis alopecia areata patients and healthy controls. Clonality in the scalp was compared among normal scalp (n=4), patchy alopecia areata scalp (n=8), and alopecia totalis/universalis scalp (n=8). RNA was obtained with the PAXgene miRNA kit for fixed scalp, the miRNeasy kit for PBMCs, and the RNeasy kit for mouse skin.

Results the study describes overall, beyond this receptor: Shared TCR sequences between patients were less evident than in mice, which may be partly attributable to HLA diversity in the patient population. Compared with normal scalp, lesional scalp had higher clonality and more expanded CD8+ clones, particularly in alopecia totalis/universalis, a pattern that suggests antigenic drive. Resident alphabeta T cells in normal human skin are also sequenced, complicating scalp TCR repertoire analysis, unlike mouse skin dominated by gammadelta T cells.

Concerning this clone itself: Its antigen is not yet known. No quality values exist for individual bases; no much larger clone is one base distant.

The library was obtained by the immunoSEQ multiplex PCR assay. For TCR sequencing, RNA was extracted from every sample and reverse transcribed into cDNA to serve as template. SuperScript III was used for first-strand cDNA synthesis, primed with a 2:1 mix of oligo-dT and random hexamers. A synthetic immune receptor repertoire was used to measure amplification bias, and any remaining bias was corrected computationally. On the study's bioinformatics: Raw reads were preprocessed to remove errors, and CDR3 was defined by IMGT conventions from the conserved cysteine to phenylalanine. Clonality was computed as 1 minus the Shannon entropy, with the entropy normalized by log2 of the number of productive unique TCRs. Whether scalp clones were CD4 or CD8 was inferred by matching scalp TCRbeta sequences against CD4 and CD8 repertoires sorted from blood. TCRdb's version of the immuneACCESS table is confined to in-frame rearrangements and falls short of the full clone set. An unresolved V gene accounts for under half of the shortfall where checked; the remainder is of unknown origin. For V, J and clone size, that table is used; D and trimming come from the DNA. The sample table records roughly 180,000 clones; roughly 63% of these occur just once. In total, the top ten clones hold over 1.5% of the sample.

The CDR3 covers 14 residues, taking in both the cysteine and the phenylalanine. Only the CDR3 region is kept as DNA, spanning 42 bases read in frame from base 1. V and J are truncated by 1 base and 3 bases respectively, leaving an intervening sequence of 7 bases. CDR1 is given as MGHRA and CDR2 as YSYEKL, both from the germline V gene. The sample's time point label is to be understood as: baseline before oral tofacitinib. From alopecia areata patients, peripheral blood was collected along with lesional scalp punch biopsies. PBMCs were isolated by density centrifugation and stained for CD3, CD4 and CD8, and CD4+ and CD8+ T cells were sorted on a FACSAria.

The sample consisted of CD4+ T cells sorted from blood, taken at week 0. This sequence originates from a human donor with alopecia areata. The chain was built from TRBV4-1 and TRBJ1-5; TRBD1 is possibly the D segment (5 matching bases). The bases read TGCGCCAGCAGCCAAGTCGGGACCAATCAGCCCCAGCATTTT. Its protein product is CASSQVGTNQPQHF.